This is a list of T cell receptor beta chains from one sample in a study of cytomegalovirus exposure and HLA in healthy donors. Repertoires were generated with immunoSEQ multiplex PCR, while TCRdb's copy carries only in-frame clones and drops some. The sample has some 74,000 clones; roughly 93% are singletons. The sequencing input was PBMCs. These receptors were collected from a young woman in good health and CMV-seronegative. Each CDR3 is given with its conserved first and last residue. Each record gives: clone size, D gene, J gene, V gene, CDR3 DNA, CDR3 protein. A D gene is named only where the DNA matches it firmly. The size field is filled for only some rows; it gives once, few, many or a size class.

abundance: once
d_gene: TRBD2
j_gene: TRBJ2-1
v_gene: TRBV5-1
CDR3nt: TGCGCCAGTTCCCGTCGGGTAGCGGGGGGCTCCCCCCATGAGCAGTTCTTC
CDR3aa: CASSRRVAGGSPHEQFF

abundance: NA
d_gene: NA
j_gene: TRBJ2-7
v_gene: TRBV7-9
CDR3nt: TGTGCCAGCAGCTTAAGGCTAGCGAACTCCTACGAGCAGTACTTC
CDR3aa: CASSLRLANSYEQYF

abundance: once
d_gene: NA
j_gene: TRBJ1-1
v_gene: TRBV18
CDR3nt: TGTGCCAGCTCACCGGAGGGGAACACTGAAGCTTTCTTT
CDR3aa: CASSPEGNTEAFF

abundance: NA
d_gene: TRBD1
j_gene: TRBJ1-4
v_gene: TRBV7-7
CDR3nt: TGTGCCAGCAGCCCCGGGACAGGCGGAAAACTGTTTTTT
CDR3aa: CASSPGTGGKLFF

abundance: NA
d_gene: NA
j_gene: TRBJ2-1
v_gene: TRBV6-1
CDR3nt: TGTGCCAGCATATGGGGCACTGAGCAGTTCTTC
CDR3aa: CASIWGTEQFF

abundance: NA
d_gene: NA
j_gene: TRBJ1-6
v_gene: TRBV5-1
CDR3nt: TGCGCCAGCAGCTTGCGGGACTCCTATAATTCACCCCTCCACTTT
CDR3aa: CASSLRDSYNSPLHF

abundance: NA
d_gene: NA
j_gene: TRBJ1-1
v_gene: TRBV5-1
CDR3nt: TGCGCCAGCAGCTTGTTCGGGTCCAACACTGAAGCTTTCTTT
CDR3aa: CASSLFGSNTEAFF

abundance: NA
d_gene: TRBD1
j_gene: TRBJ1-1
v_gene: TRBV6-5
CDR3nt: TGTGCCAGCAGTATAGGGGGCATGAACACTGAAGCTTTCTTT
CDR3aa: CASSIGGMNTEAFF

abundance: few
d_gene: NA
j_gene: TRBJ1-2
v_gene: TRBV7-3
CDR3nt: TGTGCCAGCAGCTTAGCCAGGGAAGATGGCTACACCTTC
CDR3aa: CASSLAREDGYTF

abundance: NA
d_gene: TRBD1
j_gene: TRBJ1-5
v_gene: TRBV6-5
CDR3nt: TGTGCCAGCAGTCCGGACAGGTCCGGGGGACCCCAGCATTTT
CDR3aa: CASSPDRSGGPQHF

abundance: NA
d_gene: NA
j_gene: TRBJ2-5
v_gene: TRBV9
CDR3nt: TGTGCCAGCAGCGTAGGACGAACAGTTCAAGAGACCCAGTACTTC
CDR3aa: CASSVGRTVQETQYF

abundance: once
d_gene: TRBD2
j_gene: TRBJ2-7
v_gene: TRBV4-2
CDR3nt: TGTGCCAGCAGCCAAACTAGGGTCCTAGCGGGAGCGGGCTCCTACGAGCAGTACTTC
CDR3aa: CASSQTRVLAGAGSYEQYF

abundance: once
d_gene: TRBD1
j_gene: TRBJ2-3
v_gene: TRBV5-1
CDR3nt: TGCGCCAGCACCCCCGGGACAGGGGGCGGTTTTGTCACAGATACGCAGTATTTT
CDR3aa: CASTPGTGGGFVTDTQYF

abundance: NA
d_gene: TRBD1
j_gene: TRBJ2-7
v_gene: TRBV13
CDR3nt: TGTGCCAGCAGCTTGGACAGGGGAAGAGAGCAGTACTTC
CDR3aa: CASSLDRGREQYF

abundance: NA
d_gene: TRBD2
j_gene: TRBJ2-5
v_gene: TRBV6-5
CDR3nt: TGTGCCAGCAGACGACCGGGGGGCCAAGAGACCCAGTACTTC
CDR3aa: CASRRPGGQETQYF

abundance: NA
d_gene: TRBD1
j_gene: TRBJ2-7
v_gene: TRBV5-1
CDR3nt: TGCGCCAGCAGCTTGAAGGATGTCCGGTCTACAGGGGTCTACGAGCAGTACTTC
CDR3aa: CASSLKDVRSTGVYEQYF

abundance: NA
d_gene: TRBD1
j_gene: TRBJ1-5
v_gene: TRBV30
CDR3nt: TGTGCCTGGAGTGTAGGGGACAGGGGTTACCAGCCCCAGCATTTT
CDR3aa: CAWSVGDRGYQPQHF

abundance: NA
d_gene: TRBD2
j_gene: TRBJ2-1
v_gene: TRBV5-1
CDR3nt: TGCGCCAGCAGCTCCTTATCGGGTAGCGGGGGGAGCTCCTACAATGAGCAGTTCTTC
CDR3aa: CASSSLSGSGGSSYNEQFF

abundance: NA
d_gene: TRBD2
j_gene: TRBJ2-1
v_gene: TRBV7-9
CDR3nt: TGTGCCAGCAGCTTAGATCTAGCGGGAGCAGATGAGCAGTTCTTC
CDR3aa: CASSLDLAGADEQFF

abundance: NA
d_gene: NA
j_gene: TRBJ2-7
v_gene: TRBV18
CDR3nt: TGTGCCAGCTCACCATACAGATCGGTCGAGCAGTACTTC
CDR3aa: CASSPYRSVEQYF

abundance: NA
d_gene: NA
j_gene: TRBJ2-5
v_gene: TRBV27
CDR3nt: TGTGCCAGCAGTCCGTACAGGGGGGGGGAGACCCAGTACTTC
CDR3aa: CASSPYRGGETQYF

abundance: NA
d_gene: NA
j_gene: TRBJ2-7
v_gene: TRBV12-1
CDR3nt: TGTGCCAGCAGCCCCTGGCAGGGGGTTACATCCTACGAGCAGTACTTC
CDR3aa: CASSPWQGVTSYEQYF

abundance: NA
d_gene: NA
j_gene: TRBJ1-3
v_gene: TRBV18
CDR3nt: TGTGCCAGCTCACCAGGGGGGTCTGGAAACACCATATATTTT
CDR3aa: CASSPGGSGNTIYF

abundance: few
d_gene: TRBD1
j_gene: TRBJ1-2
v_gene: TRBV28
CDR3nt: TGTGCCAGCGGGCAGGGGGCAGGAAACTATGGCTACACCTTC
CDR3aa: CASGQGAGNYGYTF

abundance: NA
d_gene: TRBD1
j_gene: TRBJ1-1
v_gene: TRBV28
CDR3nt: TGTGCCAGCAGTGTGACAGGGGTCAAAAGCGAAGCTTTCTTT
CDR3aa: CASSVTGVKSEAFF

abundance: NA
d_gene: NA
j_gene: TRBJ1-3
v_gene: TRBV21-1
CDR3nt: TGTGCCAGCAGCAAAGAGTCCAGGGAAAGGTACACCATATATTTT
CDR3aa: CASSKESRERYTIYF

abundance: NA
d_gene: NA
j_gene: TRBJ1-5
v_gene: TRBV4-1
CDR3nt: TGCGCCAGCAGCCAAGATACAGGCTACCAGCCCCAGCATTTT
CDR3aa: CASSQDTGYQPQHF

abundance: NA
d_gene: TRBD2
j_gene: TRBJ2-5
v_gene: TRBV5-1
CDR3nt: TGCGCCAGCAGCTTGGCCCCCTCTGCTAGCGGGAGAGGAGAGACCCAGTACTTC
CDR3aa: CASSLAPSASGRGETQYF

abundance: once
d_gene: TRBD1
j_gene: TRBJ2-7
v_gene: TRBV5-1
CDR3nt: TGCGCCAGTCGACAGGGGGCAGACACCTACGAGCAGTACTTC
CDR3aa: CASRQGADTYEQYF

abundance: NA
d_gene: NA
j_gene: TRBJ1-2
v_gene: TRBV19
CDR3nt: TGTGCCAGTAGGTACCTCAGGGATGGCTACACCTTC
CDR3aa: CASRYLRDGYTF

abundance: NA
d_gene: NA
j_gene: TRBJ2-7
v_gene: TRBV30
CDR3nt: TGTGCCTGGAGTATTGCGAGCGGCGGCTACGAGCAGTACTTC
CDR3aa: CAWSIASGGYEQYF

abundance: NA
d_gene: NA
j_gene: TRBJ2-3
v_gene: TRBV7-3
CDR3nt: TGTGCCAGCAGCTTAGGCCAGGTCTCCGCAGATACGCAGTATTTT
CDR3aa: CASSLGQVSADTQYF

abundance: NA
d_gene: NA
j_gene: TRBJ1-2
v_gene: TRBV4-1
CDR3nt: TGCGCCAGCAGCCAAGGTTTTATCATCCCCGGGGTGTATGGCTACACCTTC
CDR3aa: CASSQGFIIPGVYGYTF

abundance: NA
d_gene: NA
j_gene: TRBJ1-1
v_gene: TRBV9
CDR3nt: TGTGCCAGCAGCCCCGACGCGGGGGGAGACACTGAAGCTTTCTTT
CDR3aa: CASSPDAGGDTEAFF

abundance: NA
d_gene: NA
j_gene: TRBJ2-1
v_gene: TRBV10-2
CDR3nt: TGCGCCAGCGGCCAGGGACAGCTCGGGACTAGGCCGTTCTTC
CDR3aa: CASGQGQLGTRPFF

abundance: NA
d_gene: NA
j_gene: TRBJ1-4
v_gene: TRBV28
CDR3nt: TGTGCCAGCAGTTTCAGGGTCTCAACTAATGAAAAACTGTTTTTT
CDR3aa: CASSFRVSTNEKLFF

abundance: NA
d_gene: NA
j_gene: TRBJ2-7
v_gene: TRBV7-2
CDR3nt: TGTGCCAGCAGCTTGTCCGCCTACGAGCAGTACTTC
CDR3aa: CASSLSAYEQYF